This T cell receptor (beta chain) was sequenced in a study of shared clonotypes between healthy human individuals. Trimming removed 0 bases at V and 0 bases at J, with 12 bases between. The germline CDR1 and CDR2 sequences are MGHRA and YSYEKL. The CDR3 contains 17 residues. Using immunoSEQ multiplex PCR, the repertoire was profiled, and TCRdb retains in-frame clones only, with some absent. The data show about 2 million clones, approximately 95% seen once. Naive CD8 cells were CD45RO-negative, positively selected for CCR7, excluding terminally differentiated effector memory CD45RA+ cells. The source is a man younger than 35 in good health. This rearrangement joins TRBV4-1 to TRBJ2-1; TRBD2 is a possible D gene (6 bases). Sequencing was carried out using naive CD8+ T cells sorted from blood. The CDR3 nucleotides read TGCGCCAGCAGCCAAGATCCTAGCGTAAGCTCCTACAATGAGCAGTTCTTC. Translation: CASSQDPSVSSYNEQFF.